Listed below are T cell receptor beta chains from one sample, sequenced in a study of blood T cell repertoires in COVID-19. Assay: immunoSEQ multiplex PCR; the TCRdb copy retains only in-frame clones and omits some. This sample has some 210,000 clones, with approximately 91% found just once. Sequencing was performed on peripheral blood. The receptors shown here come from a woman aged 40 to 50 with acute or convalescent COVID-19. Both conserved end residues are part of each CDR3. D genes are given only for firm matches. For some rows the clone size is stated as once, few or many, or as a class when expanded; others skip it.

D gene,CDR3 length,clone size,J gene,V gene,CDR3 protein,CDR3 DNA
TRBD1,17,.,TRBJ1-4,TRBV19,CASRLIGQGAREEKLFF,TGTGCCAGTAGACTCATAGGACAGGGGGCCAGGGAAGAAAAACTGTTTTTT
TRBD1,19,.,TRBJ2-2,TRBV19,CASSISSETGASNTGELFF,TGTGCCAGTAGTATATCCTCCGAGACAGGGGCTTCGAACACCGGGGAGCTGTTTTTT
.,13,few,TRBJ1-5,TRBV15,CATSRDLTGTQHF,TGTGCCACCAGCAGAGATCTGACTGGAACCCAGCATTTT
TRBD1,13,.,TRBJ1-2,TRBV18,CASSPRGLDGYTF,TGTGCCAGCTCACCTAGGGGGCTGGATGGCTACACCTTC
.,18,.,TRBJ2-1,TRBV21-1,CASSKDGGGPSSYNEQFF,TGTGCCAGCAGCAAAGACGGTGGAGGCCCGAGCTCCTACAATGAGCAGTTCTTC
TRBD2,15,.,TRBJ2-1,TRBV11-2,CASSYTAGGLVEQFF,TGTGCCAGCAGCTACACTGCGGGGGGGCTGGTTGAGCAGTTCTTC
.,15,few,TRBJ1-2,TRBV7-9,CASSLFGGERNGYTF,TGTGCCAGCAGCTTATTTGGGGGGGAGCGAAATGGCTACACCTTC
.,13,.,TRBJ1-2,TRBV12-3/TRBV12-4,CASSFTGDYGYTF,TGTGCCAGCAGTTTCACAGGAGATTATGGCTACACCTTC
.,17,.,TRBJ1-1,TRBV4-1,CASSQEEWGSTNTEAFF,TGCGCCAGCAGCCAAGAAGAATGGGGCAGCACGAACACTGAAGCTTTCTTT
TRBD1,16,.,TRBJ2-1,TRBV6-1,CASSERQGATYNEQFF,TGTGCCAGCAGTGAAAGACAGGGGGCCACTTACAATGAGCAGTTCTTC
.,15,.,TRBJ1-6,TRBV5-1,CASSLVSGMNSPLHF,TGCGCCAGCAGCTTGGTTAGCGGGATGAATTCACCCCTCCACTTT
TRBD2,13,.,TRBJ2-1,TRBV4-1,CASSQDLTSGPFF,TGCGCCAGCAGCCAAGATCTGACTAGCGGCCCGTTCTTC
.,12,.,TRBJ1-1,TRBV6-2/TRBV6-3,CASSYVGAVAFF,TGTGCCAGCAGTTACGTCGGTGCGGTTGCTTTCTTT
.,15,.,TRBJ2-1,TRBV7-3,CASSLQVSSYNEQFF,TGTGCCAGCAGCTTACAAGTGAGCTCCTACAATGAGCAGTTCTTC
.,14,.,TRBJ2-2,TRBV19,CASTTQGNTGELFF,TGTGCCAGTACCACTCAGGGTAACACCGGGGAGCTGTTTTTT
TRBD1,16,few,TRBJ1-2,TRBV18,CASSVKRPQGAVGYTF,TGTGCCAGCTCAGTCAAAAGACCGCAGGGGGCAGTTGGCTACACCTTC
.,17,.,TRBJ1-2,TRBV4-2,CASSQDNAGEGFYGYTF,TGTGCCAGCAGCCAAGATAATGCAGGGGAGGGTTTCTATGGCTACACCTTC
.,13,.,TRBJ1-4,TRBV12-3/TRBV12-4,CASLGQGWEKLFF,TGTGCCAGTCTGGGGCAGGGTTGGGAAAAACTGTTTTTT
TRBD1,12,.,TRBJ1-5,TRBV10-2,CATTGGNQPQHF,TGCGCTACAACAGGGGGCAATCAGCCCCAGCATTTT
TRBD1,15,few,TRBJ2-2,TRBV5-1,CASGQGIGGTGELFF,TGCGCCAGCGGACAGGGCATCGGGGGCACCGGGGAGCTGTTTTTT
TRBD1,15,.,TRBJ1-2,TRBV6-2/TRBV6-3,CASSYEGTEMYGYTF,TGTGCCAGCAGTTATGAAGGGACAGAGATGTATGGCTACACCTTC
.,14,.,TRBJ1-2,TRBV28,CASSLTASFEGYTF,TGTGCCAGCAGTTTAACCGCTTCGTTCGAGGGCTACACCTTC